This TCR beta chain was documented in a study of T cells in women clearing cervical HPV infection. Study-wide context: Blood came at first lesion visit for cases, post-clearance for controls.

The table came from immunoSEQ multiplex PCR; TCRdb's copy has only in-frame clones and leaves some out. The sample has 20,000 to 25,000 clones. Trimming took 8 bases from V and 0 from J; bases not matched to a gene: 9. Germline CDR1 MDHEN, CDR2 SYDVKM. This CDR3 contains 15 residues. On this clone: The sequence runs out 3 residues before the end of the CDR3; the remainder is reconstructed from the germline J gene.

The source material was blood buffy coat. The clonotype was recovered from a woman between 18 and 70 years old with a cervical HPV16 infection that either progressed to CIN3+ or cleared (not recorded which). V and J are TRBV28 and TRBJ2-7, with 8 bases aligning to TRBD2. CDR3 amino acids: CASVASGRSSYEQYF. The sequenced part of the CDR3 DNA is TGTGCCAGCGTCGCTAGCGGGCGGAGCTCCTACGAG.